This TCR beta chain derives from a study of T cell changes during pregnancy in multiple sclerosis. The data were produced by immunoSEQ multiplex PCR, yet TCRdb's version contains in-frame clones alone and is incomplete. This sample has approximately 44,000 clones, with about nine tenths found just once. This clone was seen only once. The germline gives CDR1 SNHLY, CDR2 FYNNEI. The CDR3 is 14 amino acids. V was shortened by 3 bases and J by 6 bases, with 14 bases between the two germline ends. This sequence joins TRBV2 and TRBJ1-2; a possible D gene is TRBD1 (5 bases). This sequence was found in a female donor in good health, enrolled as a control in a pregnancy study. Sequenced here: CD4+ T cells from peripheral blood mononuclear cells, sampled in the second trimester of pregnancy. The CDR3 reads CASSDEGHRHGYTF. CDR3 DNA sequence: TGTGCCAGCAGTGACGAAGGACATAGGCATGGCTACACCTTC. The full variable domain, its missing parts supplied by reference TRBV2 and TRBJ1-2, is EPEVTQTPSHQVTQMGQEVILRCVPISNHLYFYWYRQILGQKVEFLVSFYNNEISEKSEIFDDQFSVERPDGSNFTLKIRSTKLEDSAMYFCASSDEGHRHGYTFGSGTRLTVV.